This paragraph reports one T cell receptor (beta chain). The data originate from a study of metastatic and nonmetastatic thyroid tumors. At the level of the study: The study looked at repertoires side by side in blood and in tumor or nodule tissue from malignant and benign thyroid patients.

TCRdb re-called the PCR reads through MiXCR. The table includes about 3,500 clones, 36% detected once. Patients had received no treatment of any kind before thyroid surgery. Trimming took off 5 bases at V and 2 bases at J, with 10 bases between the two ends. Germline CDR1 is SGHAT and CDR2 is FQNNGV. The length of the CDR3 is 13 residues. This sequence originates from a female donor with papillary thyroid cancer or a benign thyroid nodule (not recorded which). Some clones in this sample may be carry-over from other donors' samples. V gene TRBV11-2 combines with J gene TRBJ2-7; D remains unclear. Source material: adjacent normal tissue. The CDR3 spells CASSLDVTYEQYF. The CDR3, as DNA: TGTGCCAGCAGCCTGGATGTTACCTACGAGCAGTACTTC.